These T cell receptor beta chains were read from a single sample in a study of vaccination effects on CD4 cells after COVID-19. No antigen is known for these receptors. Libraries were prepared by immunoSEQ multiplex PCR; TCRdb keeps only in-frame clonotypes and omits some of them. The sample consists of approximately 76,000 clones, about four fifths of them appearing once. Sample: CD4+ T cells from PBMCs cultured with SARS-CoV-2 spike peptides, taken before COVID-19 vaccination. The receptor source for this set is a human donor who received a COVID-19 vaccine. The CDR3 runs from the conserved cysteine through the conserved F or W. D genes are given only for firm matches. Clone size, where shown, is once, few, many, or a class for clones that have expanded.

DNA: TGTGCCAGCAGTGGACAGGGGTCCAATCAGCCCCAGCATTTT
CDR3: CASSGQGSNQPQHF
J: TRBJ1-5
V: TRBV2
size: few
D: TRBD1

DNA: TGTGCCAGCTCACCGAACGCAGGGGGCGCCGGGGAGACCCAGTACTTC
CDR3: CASSPNAGGAGETQYF
J: TRBJ2-5
V: TRBV18
size: -
D: TRBD1

DNA: TGTGCCAGTAGGATTTATACTAGCGCGAATGAGCAGTTCTTC
CDR3: CASRIYTSANEQFF
J: TRBJ2-1
V: TRBV19
size: once
D: TRBD2

DNA: TGCAGCGTTGGACCGGGGGAGAGGGACATTCAGTACTTC
CDR3: CSVGPGERDIQYF
J: TRBJ2-4
V: TRBV29-1
size: few
D: -

DNA: TGTGCCAGCAGTACTTGGACAGGGGCGGCCTCTGGGGCCAACGTCCTGACTTTC
CDR3: CASSTWTGAASGANVLTF
J: TRBJ2-6
V: TRBV6-2/TRBV6-3
size: -
D: TRBD1

DNA: TGTGCCAGCAGCCCTCAACCCGGGACAGGGGCGCGCACCGGGGAGCTGTTTTTT
CDR3: CASSPQPGTGARTGELFF
J: TRBJ2-2
V: TRBV7-9
size: -
D: TRBD1

DNA: TGTGCCAGCAGTTTTAGGGTAAGGGAGAACACTGAAGCTTTCTTT
CDR3: CASSFRVRENTEAFF
J: TRBJ1-1
V: TRBV27
size: few
D: -

DNA: TGTGCCAGTAGTAGGGACAGGGTGGATATTAATGAGCAGTTCTTC
CDR3: CASSRDRVDINEQFF
J: TRBJ2-1
V: TRBV19
size: -
D: TRBD1

DNA: TGTGCCACCAGTGGAAGTCGCTCCTATAATGAAAAACTGTTTTTT
CDR3: CATSGSRSYNEKLFF
J: TRBJ1-4
V: TRBV24-1
size: -
D: -

DNA: TGTGCCTGGAATGGACCCAAGGACGGAGAAAATCAGCCCCAGCATTTT
CDR3: CAWNGPKDGENQPQHF
J: TRBJ1-5
V: TRBV30
size: -
D: -

DNA: TGTGCCAGCAGCTTAGTATTCAATGAAAAACTGTTTTTT
CDR3: CASSLVFNEKLFF
J: TRBJ1-4
V: TRBV7-7
size: -
D: -

DNA: TGTGCCACCAGTGATTTTCCTAGTTCAGAGACCCAGTACTTC
CDR3: CATSDFPSSETQYF
J: TRBJ2-5
V: TRBV24-1
size: once
D: -

DNA: TGTGCCAGTAGTATAGGTAGCGGGCCGCCGCAAGAGACCCAGTACTTC
CDR3: CASSIGSGPPQETQYF
J: TRBJ2-5
V: TRBV19
size: -
D: TRBD2

DNA: TGTGCCAGCAGTTGGACGGGATCTATAGGGGAAAAACTGTTTTTT
CDR3: CASSWTGSIGEKLFF
J: TRBJ1-4
V: TRBV6-5
size: -
D: -

DNA: TGTGCCAGCAGCCAAGTAAGCACAGATACGCAGTATTTT
CDR3: CASSQVSTDTQYF
J: TRBJ2-3
V: TRBV4-2
size: -
D: -